This TCR beta chain was documented in a study of CD8 T cells in ankylosing spondylitis. CDR1 and CDR2 from the germline V gene are MNHNY and SVGAGI (reference sequence). Trimming removed 6 bases at V and 2 bases at J, with 9 bases between. The CDR3 contains 13 residues. In its sample, this clonotype was seen many times. Antigen unknown. 5'-RACE, quantitative and with molecular barcodes, yielded the TCR beta libraries. Via MiXCR, TCRdb re-called the 5' RACE reads, giving one row per CDR3 protein. This repertoire shows roughly 120,000 distinct CDR3 sequences, roughly an eighth found once; its top ten account for approximately 3.1%. Study-wide results and caveats: Some of these motif variants have turned up before, in reports on reactive arthritis synovial fluid and blood.

The specimen was blood, either unsorted or a sorted T cell fraction (not recorded which). This clonotype originated in a female donor with ankylosing spondylitis or in good health (not recorded which). The rearrangement uses TRBV6-6 and TRBJ2-3, with D uncertain. This CDR3 reads CASSSRATDTQYF. CDR3 in DNA: TGTGCCAGCAGCTCGCGCGCCACAGATACGCAGTATTTT.